A single sample is the source of the 22 T cell receptor beta chains below, sequenced in a study of shared clonotypes between healthy human individuals. Sequencing was performed with immunoSEQ multiplex PCR; in TCRdb, only in-frame clones are kept and a portion is missing. Found here are hundreds of thousands of clones, 73% of them singletons; the top ten hold more than 9%. Sequencing used memory CD4+ T cells sorted from blood. Subset of the sample: CD45RA-negative fraction. Receptor source: a man under 40 in good health.

This sequence joins TRBV29-1 and TRBJ2-3; D is perhaps TRBD2 (5 bases). Trimming took 0 bases from V and 0 from J, leaving 10 bases between them. This CDR3 is 15 amino acids long. The V gene's germline CDR1 is SQVTM and CDR2 ANQGSEA. The CDR3 DNA follows: TGCAGCGTTGAAGATCGGGGTACTAGCACAGATACGCAGTATTTT. The encoded protein is CSVEDRGTSTDTQYF.

This clone was picked up a small number of times. The chain combines TRBV7-8 with TRBJ2-6; 7 nucleotides line up with TRBD1. CDR3 length equals 20 residues. In germline, CDR1 is SGHVS, CDR2 FQNEAQ. V lost 7 bases to trimming and J lost 3 bases; unmatched junction nucleotides: 21. The CDR3, as DNA: TGTGCCAGCACCCATTACAGGGGTAACAGGGGAAGCTTTGGGGCCAACGTCCTGACTTTC. It yields the protein CASTHYRGNRGSFGANVLTF.

The chain joins TRBV7-2 to TRBJ2-1; 12 nucleotides agree with TRBD2. This CDR3 is built from 15 residues. Germline V gene sequence: CDR1 SGHTA, CDR2 FQGNSA. With V trimmed by 4 bases and J by 10 bases, 8 bases remained unmatched. CDR3 region: CASSSTSGSAGEQFF. The CDR3 DNA sequence: TGTGCCAGCAGCTCGACTAGCGGGAGCGCTGGCGAGCAGTTCTTC. The full variable domain, its missing parts supplied by reference TRBV7-2 and TRBJ2-1, is GAGVSQSPSNKVTEKGKDVELRCDPISGHTALYWYRQSLGQGLEFLIYFQGNSAPDKSGLPSDRFSAERTGGSVSTLTIQRTQQEDSAVYLCASSSTSGSAGEQFFGPGTRLTVL.

The chain links TRBV7-9 to TRBJ2-1; either TRBD1 or TRBD2 may fit D (6 bases each). V lost 9 bases and J 6 bases, leaving 12 bases between the germline ends. In germline, CDR1 is SEHNR, CDR2 FQNEAQ (reference sequence). The CDR3 is 12 amino acids. In nucleotides, the CDR3 is TGTGCCAGGGGGTCGGGGGCCAATGAGCAGTTCTTC. Translation: CARGSGANEQFF.

V and J are TRBV5-4 and TRBJ2-6; no clear D gene. V shed 1 base and J shed 0 bases, with 8 bases lying between them. CDR3 length equals 16 residues. CDR1 and CDR2 (germline): SGHNT, YYREEE (reference sequence). The CDR3 protein is CASSLTQISGANVLTF. DNA of the CDR3: TGTGCCAGCAGCTTGACGCAAATCTCTGGGGCCAACGTCCTGACTTTC.

This chain joins TRBV11-3 and TRBJ2-2, with D hard to call. This CDR3 is 15 amino acids long. Per germline, CDR1 SGHNT and CDR2 YENEEA. V dropped 1 base and J dropped 1 base, with 7 bases sitting between them. The CDR3 region is CASSLVAVNTGELFF. The CDR3 coding sequence is TGTGCCAGCAGCTTAGTTGCAGTGAACACCGGGGAGCTGTTTTTT.

This clone came up once. CDR3 sequence (DNA): TGTGCCAGCAGTGAATACCCTAGCGGGATAGCGAAGACCCAGTACTTC. Protein sequence: CASSEYPSGIAKTQYF. The rearrangement links TRBV6-1 to TRBJ2-5; TRBD2 agrees at 9 bases. This CDR3 contains 16 residues. The J segment lost 6 bases and the V segment lost 2 bases, leaving 10 bases of the junction unmatched. The germline CDR1 and CDR2 sequences are MNHNS and SASEGT.

This clone was recorded once. The missing conserved phenylalanine or tryptophan at the end of this CDR3 makes a read error likely. The DNA is omitted, as the CDR3 cannot be located on it reliably, and the CDR3 follows TCRdb's listing. The rearrangement uses TRBV21-1 and TRBJ2-7; the listed D gene, TRBD1, was not tested against the DNA. TRBV21-1 corresponds to a pseudogene. The CDR3 numbers 14 amino acids, ends counted. This CDR3 is CASSKKVISAGVHS.

A few counts support this clone. The chain is built from TRBV7-2 and TRBJ1-1, with D tentatively TRBD1 (5 bases). The CDR3 is 17 amino acids. V lost 5 bases and J 0 bases, leaving 19 bases between the germline ends. Germline CDR1 is SGHTA and CDR2 is FQGNSA. CDR3 protein: CASSRGGVGNLNTEAFF. CDR3 nucleotide sequence: TGTGCCAGCAGCCGGGGCGGGGTTGGAAACTTGAACACTGAAGCTTTCTTT.

This chain uses TRBV27 with TRBJ1-2, with D perhaps TRBD1 (6 bases). CDR1 is MNHEY, CDR2 SMNVEV, per germline (reference sequence). The CDR3 sequence is 16 residues long. V lost 6 bases and J 3 bases, leaving 20 bases between the germline ends. CDR3 DNA sequence: TGTGCCAGCAGCCCCAGCGGTAGGGGGAGCTACTATGGCTACACCTTC. It codes for CASSPSGRGSYYGYTF.

The CDR3 reads CASRGGRSTDTQYF. CDR3 in DNA: TGTGCCAGCAGAGGCGGGAGATCGACAGATACGCAGTATTTT. This rearrangement joins TRBV6-5 to TRBJ2-3, with 7 bases lining up with TRBD2. The CDR3 loop spans 14 amino acids. Germline V gene sequence: CDR1 MNHEY, CDR2 SVGAGI. V lost 6 bases to trimming and J lost 3 bases; unmatched junction nucleotides: 6.

The chain combines TRBV4-3 with TRBJ2-1, with TRBD2 matching over 11 bases. CDR1 is LGHNA, CDR2 YSLEER, per germline. The CDR3 spans 16 residues. V lost 2 bases to trimming and J lost 1 base; unmatched junction nucleotides: 1. In DNA, the CDR3 is TGCGCCAGCAGCCAACGGACTAGCGGGTCCTACAATGAGCAGTTCTTC. Its translation is CASSQRTSGSYNEQFF.

On this clone: The identical CDR3 is also encoded by other nucleotide sequences in the sample. The V and J genes are TRBV5-1 and TRBJ1-5; tentatively, D is TRBD1 (5 bases). Germline V CDR1 and CDR2: SGHRS, YFSETQ. The CDR3 consists of 14 residues. V dropped 2 bases and J dropped 2 bases, with 8 bases sitting between them. CDR3 region: CASSLGGGNQPQHF. The CDR3 bases are TGCGCCAGCAGCTTAGGAGGGGGCAATCAGCCCCAGCATTTT.

This clone turned up a few times. The rearrangement joins TRBV28 to TRBJ1-4, with TRBD1 identical over 8 bases. CDR3 length equals 14 residues. The V gene end was trimmed by 6 bases and the J gene end by 7 bases; junction bases not matched to a gene: 7. In germline, CDR1 is MDHEN, CDR2 SYDVKM. CDR3 in DNA: TGTGCCAGCAGCCCCCCAGGGGGCCGTGAAAAACTGTTTTTT. The encoded protein is CASSPPGGREKLFF. The variable domain in full, completed from reference TRBV28 and TRBJ1-4, reads DVKVTQSSRYLVKRTGEKVFLECVQDMDHENMFWYRQDPGLGLRLIYFSYDVKMKEKGDIPEGYSVSREKKERFSLILESASTNQTSMYLCASSPPGGREKLFFGSGTQLSVL.

The chain joins TRBV19 to TRBJ2-5; tentative D call: TRBD1 (6 bases). This CDR3 has 14 amino acids. Germline-derived CDR1 and CDR2 are LNHDA and SQIVND (reference sequence). The germline V and J ends were trimmed by 3 bases and 7 bases, with 15 bases remaining between them. The CDR3 coding sequence is TGTGCCAGTAGTATGGGTCAGGGGTTGCTGACCCAGTACTTC. Translation gives CASSMGQGLLTQYF. Drawing the rest from reference TRBV19 and TRBJ2-5, the complete variable domain is DGGITQSPKYLFRKEGQNVTLSCEQNLNHDAMYWYRQDPGQGLRLIYYSQIVNDFQKGDIAEGYSVSREKKESFPLTVTSAQKNPTAFYLCASSMGQGLLTQYFGPGTRLLVL.

The CDR3 DNA is TGTGCCAGCAGCTTAAGGGGGGCCTCGGAGACCCAGTACTTC. Translating it yields CASSLRGASETQYF. This rearrangement joins TRBV7-9 to TRBJ2-5, with D perhaps being TRBD1 or TRBD2 (6 bases each). The V end was cut by 2 bases, the J end by 5 bases, with 12 bases between. CDR1 is SEHNR, CDR2 FQNEAQ, per germline (reference sequence). The CDR3 is made up of 14 amino acids.

Worth noting for this clone: The sample has other DNA sequences that encode this CDR3 too. This sequence joins TRBV18 and TRBJ1-5, with 10 bases that match TRBD1. This CDR3 has 17 residues. V lost 6 bases to trimming and J lost 4 bases; unmatched junction nucleotides: 12. Germline loops: CDR1 KGHSH, CDR2 LQKENI. The CDR3: CASSPNLGQGGNQPQHF. The CDR3 DNA reads TGTGCCAGCTCTCCTAACCTCGGACAGGGGGGTAATCAGCCCCAGCATTTT.

This clone was counted once. V usage is TRBV19 and J usage is TRBJ2-7, with TRBD1 as a possible D gene (7 bases). The V end lost 3 bases, the J end lost 0 bases, and 12 bases lay between the germline ends. The CDR3 is 15 residues long. Germline loops: CDR1 LNHDA, CDR2 SQIVND (reference sequence). This CDR3 is CASSIQGGSSYEQYF. The CDR3, as DNA: TGTGCCAGTAGTATTCAGGGGGGTAGCTCCTACGAGCAGTACTTC.

This clone was seen a handful of times. The V call is TRBV6-6, the J call TRBJ2-2; D unresolved. The CDR3 consists of 14 residues. V shed 4 bases and J shed 4 bases, with 10 bases lying between them. CDR1 and CDR2 (germline): MNHNY, SVGAGI (reference sequence). In DNA form, the CDR3 reads TGTGCCAGCAGTTCACCCACCAGCACCGGGGAGCTGTTTTTT. Residues: CASSSPTSTGELFF.

The chain has TRBV19 and TRBJ1-1, with TRBD1 matching over 7 bases. The CDR3 runs 13 residues. Germline CDR1 and CDR2: LNHDA and SQIVND (reference sequence). Trimming took 3 bases from V and 10 from J; bases not matched to a gene: 8. The CDR3 nucleotides read TGTGCCAGTAGTATTGACCCTAACAGGGGAGCTTTCTTT. This codes for CASSIDPNRGAFF.

In its sample, this clone was seen many times. In DNA, the CDR3 is TGTGCCAGCAGTTTAATCGCGGCACGCGGAGTACATGGCTACACCTTC. Its protein product is CASSLIAARGVHGYTF. V and J are TRBV28 and TRBJ1-2; D is ambiguous. CDR3 length: 16 residues. CDR1 is MDHEN, CDR2 SYDVKM, per germline. V gave up 2 bases and J gave up 6 bases, with 19 bases separating them.

The rearrangement joins TRBV5-1 to TRBJ2-1, with D perhaps matching TRBD2 (6 bases). With 4 bases removed from V and 5 bases from J, the gap between germline ends came to 16 bases. The CDR3 is 15 residues long. Germline V CDR1 and CDR2: SGHRS, YFSETQ. Here the CDR3 DNA reads TGCGCCAGCAGCATCCGGGACTCGACTAACAATGAGCAGTTCTTC. This translates into CASSIRDSTNNEQFF.